The following is a TCR beta chain sequence with its context. Germline CDR1 is LNHDA and CDR2 is SQIVND (reference sequence). After removal of 6 bases from V and 1 base from J, the junction contained 4 bases not matched to a gene. There are 15 residues in the CDR3. The source of the sample is a study of blood T cell repertoires in COVID-19. At the level of the study: Samples of COVID-19 (acute and convalescent) were obtained from the United States, Italy and Spain. Sources were T cells, B-cell-depleted T cells, or PBMCs; the material itself was cDNA or gDNA.

In the original processing: Estimates of nucleated cell counts were drawn from the amplification of reference gene primers. Method: immunoSEQ multiplex PCR; TCRdb's copy keeps in-frame clones and lacks some. V and J calls and clone size are copied from that table; D and trimming were computed from the DNA. This table holds roughly 120,000 clones, 90% found once. The chain carries TRBV19 and TRBJ2-2; TRBD1 matches at 8 bases. Source material: peripheral blood. The TCR was taken from a woman aged 55-75 years with COVID-19, enrolled during active disease. The CDR3 nucleotides read TGTGCCAGTAGCCCGGGGACAGGGAACACCGGGGAGCTGTTTTTT. It specifies CASSPGTGNTGELFF.